The clone carrying this T cell receptor (beta chain) was seen a few times. The target antigen is unknown. At one of its ends the junction is not consistent with the germline gene, which may arise from a read error. The data were obtained in a study of identical twins. Study-wide points: Fewer insertions characterized abundant cord blood beta clonotypes, whereas memory repertoires showed none. Potential partial confounding of zero-insertion analyses by invariant MAIT and iNKT cells was noted.

A universal primer site arose from template switching, and cDNA bore unique molecular identifiers. One entry per CDR3 protein, called by TCRdb with MiXCR from the 5' RACE reads. Here the sample spans 200,000 to 250,000 distinct CDR3 sequences, under 10% being singletons. CDR3 length: 17 residues. Germline values: CDR1 LGHDT, CDR2 YNNKEL (reference sequence). This same sample was also taken into another study, of yellow fever vaccine responses in identical twins.

This sequence was found in a woman younger than 35 in good health. Sequencing input: memory (CD45RO+) T cells sorted from blood. The chain employs TRBV3-1 and TRBJ2-5; 10 positions agree with TRBD2. The CDR3 bases are TGTGCCAGCAGCCAAGATTTCAGCGGGGGGGGCCAACAGACCCAGTACTTC. Amino acids: CASSQDFSGGGQQTQYF.